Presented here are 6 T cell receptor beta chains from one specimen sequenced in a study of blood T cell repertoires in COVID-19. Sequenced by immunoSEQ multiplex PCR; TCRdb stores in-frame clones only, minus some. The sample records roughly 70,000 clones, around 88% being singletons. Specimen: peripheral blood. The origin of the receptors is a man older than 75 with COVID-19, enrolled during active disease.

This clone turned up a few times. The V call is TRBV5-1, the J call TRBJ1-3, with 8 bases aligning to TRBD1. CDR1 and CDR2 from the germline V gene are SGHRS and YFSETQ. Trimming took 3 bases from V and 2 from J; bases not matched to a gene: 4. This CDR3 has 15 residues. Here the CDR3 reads CASSSGQAAGNTIYF. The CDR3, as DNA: TGCGCCAGCAGCTCGGGACAGGCGGCTGGAAACACCATATATTTT.

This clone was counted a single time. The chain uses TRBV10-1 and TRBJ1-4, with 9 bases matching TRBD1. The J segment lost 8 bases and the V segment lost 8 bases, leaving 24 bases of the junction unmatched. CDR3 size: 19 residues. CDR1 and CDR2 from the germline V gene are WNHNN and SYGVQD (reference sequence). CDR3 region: CASLKPGGPPNRGQEKLFF. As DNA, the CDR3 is TGCGCCAGCCTTAAACCCGGTGGCCCTCCCAACAGGGGGCAAGAAAAACTGTTTTTT.

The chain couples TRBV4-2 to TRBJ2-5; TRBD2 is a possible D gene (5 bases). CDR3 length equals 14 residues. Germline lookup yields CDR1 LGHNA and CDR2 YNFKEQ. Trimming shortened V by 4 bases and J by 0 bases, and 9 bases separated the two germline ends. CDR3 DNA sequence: TGTGCCAGCAGCCCTAGAGCGGACCAAGAGACCCAGTACTTC. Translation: CASSPRADQETQYF.

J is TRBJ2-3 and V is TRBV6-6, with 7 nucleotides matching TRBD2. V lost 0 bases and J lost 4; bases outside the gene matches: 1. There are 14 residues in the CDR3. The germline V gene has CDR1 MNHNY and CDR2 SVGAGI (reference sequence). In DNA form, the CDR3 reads TGTGCCAGCAGTTACTCTGGGGGGGCAGATACGCAGTATTTT. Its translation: CASSYSGGADTQYF.

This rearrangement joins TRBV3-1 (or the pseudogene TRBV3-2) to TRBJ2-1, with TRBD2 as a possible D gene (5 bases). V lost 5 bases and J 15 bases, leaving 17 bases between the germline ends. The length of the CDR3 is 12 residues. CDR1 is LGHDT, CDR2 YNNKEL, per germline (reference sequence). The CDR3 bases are TGTGCCAGCAGCAGACTCCGGGGAAGTGTGTTCTTC. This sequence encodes CASSRLRGSVFF.

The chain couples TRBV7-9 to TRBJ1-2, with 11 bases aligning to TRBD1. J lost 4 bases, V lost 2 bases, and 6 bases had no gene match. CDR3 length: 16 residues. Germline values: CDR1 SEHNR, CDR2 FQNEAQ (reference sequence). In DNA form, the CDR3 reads TGTGCCAGCAGCTTATCTACCGGGACAGGGGGCTATGGCTACACCTTC. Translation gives CASSLSTGTGGYGYTF.